Each of the 20 T cell receptor beta chains below was sequenced from the same sample in a study of blood T cells in healthy people across ages. It was with a sample-barcoded 5' primer and a J-beta primer mix that a second PCR of roughly 6 to 11 cycles was run. TCRdb re-derived calls from the 5' RACE reads in MiXCR, one entry per CDR3 protein. The data show fewer than 700,000 distinct CDR3 sequences, around 50% seen once. Sequencing used blood. The receptors stem from an elderly man in good health.

The chain carries TRBV20-1 and TRBJ1-1, with D maybe TRBD1 (5 bases). Germline lookup yields CDR1 DFQATT and CDR2 SNEGSKA (reference sequence). The ends were cut back, 3 bases at V and 0 bases at J, with 11 bases in the middle. The length of the CDR3 is 14 residues. In nucleotides, the CDR3 is TGCAGTGCTAGGGATCTGGGGGTGAACACTGAAGCTTTCTTT. Its protein is CSARDLGVNTEAFF.

This chain connects TRBV9 to TRBJ2-1; maybe TRBD1 (6 bases). Germline V CDR1 and CDR2: SGDLS, YYNGEE. The V and J ends lost 0 bases and 5 bases respectively, with 9 bases between them. The CDR3 consists of 14 residues. The CDR3 nucleotides read TGTGCCAGCAGCGTAGGGGGGCAGAACAATGAGCAGTTCTTC. Amino acids: CASSVGGQNNEQFF.

This sequence joins TRBV5-1 and TRBJ1-6; D gene unclear. Germline CDR1 SGHRS, CDR2 YFSETQ. Trimming took off 4 bases at V and 14 bases at J, with 19 bases between the two ends. The CDR3 runs to 14 residues. In DNA, the CDR3 is TGCGCCAGCAGCGCCGGAGTACGCGCAACAGCCCTCCACTTT. It specifies CASSAGVRATALHF.

The V gene is TRBV20-1, the J gene TRBJ2-3; D possibly corresponds to TRBD1 (6 bases). CDR1 and CDR2 from the germline V gene are DFQATT and SNEGSKA (reference sequence). The CDR3 contains 15 residues. The V end lost 5 bases, the J end lost 0 bases, and 15 bases lay between the germline ends. CDR3 loop: CSASHRDLSTDTQYF. CDR3 bases: TGCAGTGCTTCCCACAGGGACCTTAGCACAGATACGCAGTATTTT.

This clonotype occurred a few times. CDR3: CSTRTARTEAFF. CDR3 bases: TGCAGCACCCGGACAGCCAGAACTGAAGCTTTCTTT. The rearrangement uses TRBV29-1 and TRBJ1-1; possibly TRBD1 for D (6 bases). CDR3 length: 12 amino acids. CDR1 and CDR2 (germline): SQVTM, ANQGSEA. The germline V and J ends were trimmed by 8 bases and 5 bases, with 15 bases remaining between them.

The chain recombines TRBV20-1 with TRBJ2-7; 12 nucleotides line up with TRBD2. CDR1 and CDR2 (germline): DFQATT, SNEGSKA (reference sequence). The CDR3 runs 14 residues. Trimming removed 6 bases from V and 0 bases from J; junction bases left unmatched: 3. The CDR3 DNA sequence: TGCAGTGCGAGGACTAGCGGGAACTCCTACGAGCAGTACTTC. This sequence encodes CSARTSGNSYEQYF.

Turning to this clonotype: Being one base from a much bigger clone, this may be a read error. The J gene is TRBJ2-5, the V gene TRBV6-5; tentative D call: TRBD2 (5 bases). V gave up 7 bases and J gave up 11 bases, with 23 bases separating them. The germline gives CDR1 MNHEY, CDR2 SVGAGI. The CDR3 contains 14 residues. Written as DNA, the CDR3 is TGTGCCAGCACCCAAACGGGAAATCCCTACGGGCAGTACTTC. It translates to CASTQTGNPYGQYF.

This clonotype was recorded a few times. The rearrangement joins TRBV7-2 to TRBJ2-1; TRBD2 matches 11 bases. Trimming at V came to 3 bases and at J to 9 bases, leaving 16 bases not matched to a gene. The germline V gene has CDR1 SGHTA and CDR2 FQGNSA. The CDR3 is 18 amino acids. The CDR3 nucleotides are TGTGCCAGCAGCTTCAGTCCCGGGACTAGCGGCCGACGTGGTGAGCAGTTCTTC. The encoded protein is CASSFSPGTSGRRGEQFF. Full variable domain (rest looked up from reference TRBV7-2 and TRBJ2-1): GAGVSQSPSNKVTEKGKDVELRCDPISGHTALYWYRQSLGQGLEFLIYFQGNSAPDKSGLPSDRFSAERTGGSVSTLTIQRTQQEDSAVYLCASSFSPGTSGRRGEQFFGPGTRLTVL.

This clonotype was recorded once. The V and J genes are TRBV10-3 and TRBJ2-3; D call uncertain. CDR3 length: 16 residues. With 0 bases removed from V and 0 bases from J, the gap between germline ends came to 10 bases. CDR1 and CDR2 (germline): ENHRY, SYGVKD. This chain's CDR3 is CAISESWGFSTDTQYF. For the CDR3, the DNA is TGTGCCATCAGTGAGTCGTGGGGATTTAGCACAGATACGCAGTATTTT.

The CDR3 nucleotides read TGTGCCAGCAGCGACGGGACTAGCTTCACAGATACGCAGTATTTT. This gives the protein CASSDGTSFTDTQYF. The chain combines TRBV6-2 or TRBV6-3 with TRBJ2-3; TRBD2 aligns across 9 bases. Germline V gene data show CDR1 as MNHEY and CDR2 as SVGEGT. The length of the CDR3 is 15 residues. Germline trimming cut 6 bases from V and 2 bases from J; bases unmatched to any gene: 6.

This clonotype was counted between two and nine times. This chain connects TRBV6-6 to TRBJ1-2, with 10 bases matching TRBD1. Looked up from germline, CDR1 is MNHNY and CDR2 is SVGAGI (reference sequence). J was trimmed by 8 bases and V by 3 bases; bases with no gene match: 9. This CDR3 spans 15 amino acids. The CDR3 DNA is TGTGCCAGCAGTTATTCCCCGACAGGGGGCTCCGGCTACACCTTC. Translating gives CASSYSPTGGSGYTF.

This clonotype was detected only a few times. The chain couples TRBV3-1 to TRBJ2-3, with TRBD2 as a possible D gene (5 bases). The V end lost 0 bases, the J end lost 1 base, and 17 bases lay between the germline ends. Germline V CDR1 and CDR2: LGHDT, YNNKEL (reference sequence). The CDR3 totals 18 residues. This CDR3 reads CASSQDLARVMGTDTQYF. CDR3 DNA: TGTGCCAGCAGCCAAGATCTAGCAAGGGTCATGGGCACAGATACGCAGTATTTT.

This clonotype was seen only once. The chain combines TRBV7-9 with TRBJ2-7; maybe TRBD2 (6 bases). Germline V gives CDR1 SEHNR, CDR2 FQNEAQ (reference sequence). This CDR3 comprises 16 residues. Trimming took off 0 bases at V and 7 bases at J, with 19 bases between the two ends. In DNA form, the CDR3 reads TGTGCCAGCAGCTTAGCGGAGGGAGTACCCTACAATGAGCAGTACTTC. It specifies CASSLAEGVPYNEQYF. Filled out from reference TRBV7-9 and TRBJ2-7, the complete variable domain reads DTGVSQNPRHKITKRGQNVTFRCDPISEHNRLYWYRQTLGQGPEFLTYFQNEAQLEKSRLLSDRFSAERPKGSFSTLEIQRTEQGDSAMYLCASSLAEGVPYNEQYFGPGTRLTVT.

This clonotype was found many times. This chain connects TRBV27 to TRBJ2-1; D possibly corresponds to TRBD2 (6 bases). CDR3 length equals 16 residues. Germline-derived CDR1 and CDR2 are MNHEY and SMNVEV (reference sequence). V was pared by 4 bases and J by 0 bases, with 13 bases between. The CDR3 bases are TGTGCCAGCAGTTCCCTAGCGCAAAGCTCCTACAATGAGCAGTTCTTC. This translates into CASSSLAQSSYNEQFF.

The chain couples TRBV6-2 or TRBV6-3 to TRBJ2-7; 11 nucleotides agree with TRBD2. CDR3 size: 19 residues. CDR1 is MNHEY and CDR2 is SVGEGT in the germline V gene. J was trimmed by 7 bases and V by 2 bases; bases with no gene match: 19. The CDR3 is CASSYVRGSGRAAYNEQYF. CDR3 in DNA: TGTGCCAGCAGTTACGTCAGGGGTAGCGGGAGGGCCGCGTACAATGAGCAGTACTTC.

The CDR3 region is CASSQAPSGGQETQYF. The CDR3 DNA reads as TGTGCCAGCAGCCAAGCCCCTAGCGGAGGACAAGAGACCCAGTACTTC. The V and J genes are TRBV3-1 and TRBJ2-5; TRBD2 matches at 7 bases. This CDR3 has 16 amino acids. Trimming at V came to 1 base and at J to 2 bases, leaving 7 bases not matched to a gene. Germline values: CDR1 LGHDT, CDR2 YNNKEL (reference sequence).

This chain links TRBV10-3 with TRBJ2-5; a possible D gene is TRBD1 (5 bases). V was clipped by 0 bases and J by 0 bases, with 11 bases between them. In germline, CDR1 is ENHRY, CDR2 SYGVKD. The CDR3 loop spans 16 amino acids. DNA for the CDR3: TGTGCCATCAGTGAGTCGCCGGACAAGTACCAAGAGACCCAGTACTTC. It translates to CAISESPDKYQETQYF.

A few counts support this clonotype. As DNA, the CDR3 is TGCGCCAGCAGCTTGGTACTAGCGGGGGCCCAAGAGACCCAGTACTTC. Its protein product is CASSLVLAGAQETQYF. The rearrangement links TRBV5-1 to TRBJ2-5, with 11 bases lining up with TRBD2. The CDR3 consists of 16 residues. CDR1 SGHRS and CDR2 YFSETQ come from the germline V gene. V lost 0 bases to trimming and J lost 1 base; unmatched junction nucleotides: 2.

This chain uses TRBV7-2 with TRBJ2-5; 8 nucleotides match TRBD2. The CDR3 length is 16 residues. The germline V gene encodes CDR1 SGHTA and CDR2 FQGNSA. Losses at the gene ends were 1 base for V and 5 bases for J; bases not matched to a gene: 9. In DNA form, the CDR3 reads TGTGCCAGCAGCTTAGTTGGAGCGGGAGTGCAGGAGACCCAGTACTTC. Protein product: CASSLVGAGVQETQYF.

The chain recombines TRBV6-6 with TRBJ2-1; 9 nucleotides align to TRBD1. Germline V gene lookup returns CDR1 MNHNY and CDR2 SVGAGI (reference sequence). V shed 2 bases, J shed 3 bases, and the junction held 5 bases outside the gene matches. The CDR3 is 16 residues long. For the CDR3, the DNA is TGTGCCAGCAGTTACGCCGGGGGACAGGGCTACAATGAGCAGTTCTTC. Residues: CASSYAGGQGYNEQFF.